This T cell receptor (beta chain) was recorded in a study of chemoradiotherapy in HPV16-positive cancers. Study overall: Candidate HPV-specific clones and shared TCR motifs came from a couple of HPV16-positive patients.

TCRdb's copy holds only in-frame clones and misses some; the assay was immunoSEQ multiplex PCR. This table has around 16,000 clones, about four fifths appearing once. CDR3 size: 14 residues. Germline V gives CDR1 SGHKS, CDR2 YYEKEE (reference sequence). V shed 5 bases and J shed 2 bases, with 10 bases lying between them. Over chemoradiotherapy, repertoires were sampled more than once. The sample was collected from a patient who underwent chemoradiotherapy. The sequence derives from a human donor with HPV-associated anogenital cancer. V usage is TRBV5-5 and J usage is TRBJ2-2; D is unclear. The CDR3 sequence is CASSFGSNTGELFF. DNA for the CDR3: TGTGCCAGCAGTTTCGGGTCAAACACCGGGGAGCTGTTTTTT.